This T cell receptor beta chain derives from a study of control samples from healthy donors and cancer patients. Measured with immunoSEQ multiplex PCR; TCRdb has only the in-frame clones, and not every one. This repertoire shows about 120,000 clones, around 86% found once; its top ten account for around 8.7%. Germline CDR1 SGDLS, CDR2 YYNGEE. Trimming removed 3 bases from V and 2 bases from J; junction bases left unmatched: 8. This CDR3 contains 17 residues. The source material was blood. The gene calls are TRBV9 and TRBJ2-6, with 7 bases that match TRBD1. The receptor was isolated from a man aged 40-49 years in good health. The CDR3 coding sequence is TGTGCCAGCAGCGGTGGGACAGCTGAGCCTGGGGCCAACGTCCTGACTTTC. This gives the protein CASSGGTAEPGANVLTF. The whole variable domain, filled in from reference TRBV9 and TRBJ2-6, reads DSGVTQTPKHLITATGQRVTLRCSPRSGDLSVYWYQQSLDQGLQFLIQYYNGEERAKGNILERFSAQQFPDLHSELNLSSLELGDSALYFCASSGGTAEPGANVLTFGAGSRLTVL.